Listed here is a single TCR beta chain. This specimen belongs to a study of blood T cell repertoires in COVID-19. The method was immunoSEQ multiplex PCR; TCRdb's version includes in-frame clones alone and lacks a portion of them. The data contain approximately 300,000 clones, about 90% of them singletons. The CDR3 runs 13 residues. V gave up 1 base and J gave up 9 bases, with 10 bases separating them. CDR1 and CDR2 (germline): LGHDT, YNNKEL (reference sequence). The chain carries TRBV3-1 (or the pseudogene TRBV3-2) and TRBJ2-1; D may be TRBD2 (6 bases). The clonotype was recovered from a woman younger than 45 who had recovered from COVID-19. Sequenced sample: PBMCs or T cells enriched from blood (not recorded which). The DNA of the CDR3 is TGTGCCAGCAGCCAAGGCAGTAGCGGTGAGCAGTTCTTC. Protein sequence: CASSQGSSGEQFF.